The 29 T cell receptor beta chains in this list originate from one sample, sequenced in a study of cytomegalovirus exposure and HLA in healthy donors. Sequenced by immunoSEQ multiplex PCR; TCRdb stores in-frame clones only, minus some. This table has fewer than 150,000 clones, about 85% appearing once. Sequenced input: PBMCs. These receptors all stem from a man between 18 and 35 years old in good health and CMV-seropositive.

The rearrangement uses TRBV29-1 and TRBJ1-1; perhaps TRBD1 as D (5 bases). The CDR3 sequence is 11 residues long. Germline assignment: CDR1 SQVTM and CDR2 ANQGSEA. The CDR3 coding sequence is TGCACTTCAGGGATGAACACTGAAGCTTTCTTT. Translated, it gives CTSGMNTEAFF.

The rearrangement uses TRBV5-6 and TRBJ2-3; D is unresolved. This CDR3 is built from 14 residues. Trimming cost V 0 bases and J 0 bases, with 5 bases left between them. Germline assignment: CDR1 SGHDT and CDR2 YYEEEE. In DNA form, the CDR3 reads TGTGCCAGCAGCTTGGCATCCAGCACAGATACGCAGTATTTT. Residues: CASSLASSTDTQYF.

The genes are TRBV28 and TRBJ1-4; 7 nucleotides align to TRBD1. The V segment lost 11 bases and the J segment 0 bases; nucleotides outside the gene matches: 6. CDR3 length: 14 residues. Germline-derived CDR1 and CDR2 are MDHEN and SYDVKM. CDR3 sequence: CASRQGTTNEKLFF. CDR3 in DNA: TGTGCCTCTCGACAGGGCACAACTAATGAAAAACTGTTTTTT.

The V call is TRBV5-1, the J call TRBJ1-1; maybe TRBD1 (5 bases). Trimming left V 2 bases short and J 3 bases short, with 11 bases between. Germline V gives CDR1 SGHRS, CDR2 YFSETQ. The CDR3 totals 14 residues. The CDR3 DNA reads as TGCGCCAGCAGCTTCGGGGGAAGGTACACTGAAGCTTTCTTT. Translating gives CASSFGGRYTEAFF.

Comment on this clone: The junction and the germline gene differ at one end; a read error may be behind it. As DNA, the CDR3 is TGTGCCAGCAGCATCGGGACAACCTACGAGCAGTACTTC. Amino acids: CASSIGTTYEQYF. The chain uses TRBV5-1 and TRBJ2-7; possibly TRBD1 for D (6 bases). CDR1 and CDR2 (germline): SGHRS, YFSETQ. This CDR3 comprises 13 residues. Supplemented by reference TRBV5-1 and TRBJ2-7, the full variable domain reads KAGVTQTPRYLIKTRGQQVTLSCSPISGHRSVSWYQQTPGQGLQFLFEYFSETQRNKGNFPGRFSGRQFSNSRSEMNVSTLELGDSALYLCASSIGTTYEQYFGPGTRLTVT.

DNA of the CDR3: TGTGCCAGCAGTGAAACAGGGGGCTCTGGGGCCAACGTCCTGACTTTC. Encoded protein: CASSETGGSGANVLTF. The chain couples TRBV2 to TRBJ2-6; TRBD1 matches 8 bases. From germline, CDR1 is SNHLY and CDR2 FYNNEI. V shed 2 bases, J shed 0 bases, and the junction held 0 bases outside the gene matches. The CDR3 has 16 amino acids.

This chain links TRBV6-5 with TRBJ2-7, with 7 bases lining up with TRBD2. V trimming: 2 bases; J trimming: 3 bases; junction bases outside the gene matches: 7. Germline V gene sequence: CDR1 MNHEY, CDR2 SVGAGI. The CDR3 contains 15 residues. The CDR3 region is CASSYEAGRYYEQYF. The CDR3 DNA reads TGTGCCAGCAGTTACGAAGCGGGGCGGTACTACGAGCAGTACTTC.

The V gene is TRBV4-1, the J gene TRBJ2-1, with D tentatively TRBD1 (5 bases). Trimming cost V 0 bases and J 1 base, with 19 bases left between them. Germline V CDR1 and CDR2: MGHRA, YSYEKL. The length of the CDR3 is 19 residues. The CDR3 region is CASSQEASGWESSYNEQFF. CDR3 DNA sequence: TGCGCCAGCAGCCAAGAGGCTTCAGGGTGGGAAAGTTCCTACAATGAGCAGTTCTTC.

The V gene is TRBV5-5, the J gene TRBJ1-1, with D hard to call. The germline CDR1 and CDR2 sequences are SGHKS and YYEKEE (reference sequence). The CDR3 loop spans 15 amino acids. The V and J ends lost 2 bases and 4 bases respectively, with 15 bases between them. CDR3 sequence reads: CASSFLEVLGTEAFF. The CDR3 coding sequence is TGTGCCAGCAGCTTTTTGGAGGTTTTGGGCACTGAAGCTTTCTTT.

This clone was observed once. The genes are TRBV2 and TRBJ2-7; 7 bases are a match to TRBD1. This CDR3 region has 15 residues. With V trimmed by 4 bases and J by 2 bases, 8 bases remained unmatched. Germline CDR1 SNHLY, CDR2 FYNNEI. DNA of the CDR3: TGTGCCAGCAGTGGAGGTACAGGGGACCCCTACGAGCAGTACTTC. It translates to CASSGGTGDPYEQYF.

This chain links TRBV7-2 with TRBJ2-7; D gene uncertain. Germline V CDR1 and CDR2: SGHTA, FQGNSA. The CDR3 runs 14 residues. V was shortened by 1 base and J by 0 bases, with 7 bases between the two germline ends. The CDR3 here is CASSLDRYSYEQYF. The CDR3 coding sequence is TGTGCCAGCAGCTTAGATCGTTACTCCTACGAGCAGTACTTC.

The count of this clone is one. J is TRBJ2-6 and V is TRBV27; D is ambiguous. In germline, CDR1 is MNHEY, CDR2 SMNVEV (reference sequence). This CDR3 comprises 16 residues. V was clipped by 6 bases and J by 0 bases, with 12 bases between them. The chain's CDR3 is CASRKGVGSGANVLTF. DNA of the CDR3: TGTGCCAGCAGGAAAGGAGTGGGCTCTGGGGCCAACGTCCTGACTTTC.

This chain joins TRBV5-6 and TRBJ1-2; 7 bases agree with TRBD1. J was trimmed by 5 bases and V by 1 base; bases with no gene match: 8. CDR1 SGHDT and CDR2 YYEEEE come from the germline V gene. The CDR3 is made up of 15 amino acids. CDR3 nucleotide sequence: TGTGCCAGCAGCTTGCTCCCGACAGGGCAGTATGGCTACACCTTC. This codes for CASSLLPTGQYGYTF.

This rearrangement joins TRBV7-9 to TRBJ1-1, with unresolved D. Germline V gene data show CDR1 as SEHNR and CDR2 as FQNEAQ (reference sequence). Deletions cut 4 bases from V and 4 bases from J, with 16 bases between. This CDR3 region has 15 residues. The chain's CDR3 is CASSSGRGRTTEAFF. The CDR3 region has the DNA TGTGCCAGCAGCTCGGGTCGCGGGAGGACCACTGAAGCTTTCTTT.

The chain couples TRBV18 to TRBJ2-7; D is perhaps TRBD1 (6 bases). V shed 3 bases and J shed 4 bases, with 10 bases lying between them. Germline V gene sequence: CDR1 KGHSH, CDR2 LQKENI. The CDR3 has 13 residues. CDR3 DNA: TGTGCCAGCTCACCGTCAAGGGGGTACGAGCAGTACTTC. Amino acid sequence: CASSPSRGYEQYF.

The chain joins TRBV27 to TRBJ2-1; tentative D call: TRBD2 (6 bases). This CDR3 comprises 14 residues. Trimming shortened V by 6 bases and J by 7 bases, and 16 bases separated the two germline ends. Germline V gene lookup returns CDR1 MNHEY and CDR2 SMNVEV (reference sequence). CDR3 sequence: CASRSARGTNEQFF. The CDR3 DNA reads TGTGCCAGCAGATCCGCGCGGGGAACAAATGAGCAGTTCTTC.

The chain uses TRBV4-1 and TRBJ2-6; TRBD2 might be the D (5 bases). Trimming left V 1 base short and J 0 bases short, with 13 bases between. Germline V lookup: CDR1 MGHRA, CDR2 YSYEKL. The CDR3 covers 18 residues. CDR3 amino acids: CASSQGTPGGSGANVLTF. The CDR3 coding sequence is TGCGCCAGCAGCCAAGGCACCCCCGGAGGCTCTGGGGCCAACGTCCTGACTTTC.

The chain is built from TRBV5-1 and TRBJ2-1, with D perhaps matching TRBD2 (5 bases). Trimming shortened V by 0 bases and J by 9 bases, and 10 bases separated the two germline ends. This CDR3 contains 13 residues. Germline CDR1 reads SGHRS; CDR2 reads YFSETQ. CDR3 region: CASSLAGVGEQFF. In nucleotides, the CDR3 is TGCGCCAGCAGCTTGGCCGGGGTCGGTGAGCAGTTCTTC.

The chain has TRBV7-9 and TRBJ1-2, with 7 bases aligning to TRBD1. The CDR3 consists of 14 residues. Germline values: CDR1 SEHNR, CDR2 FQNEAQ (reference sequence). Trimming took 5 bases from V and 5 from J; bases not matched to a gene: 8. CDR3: CASSPTGALYGYTF. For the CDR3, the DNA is TGTGCCAGCAGCCCAACAGGGGCCCTTTATGGCTACACCTTC. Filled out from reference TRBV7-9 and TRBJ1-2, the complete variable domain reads DTGVSQNPRHKITKRGQNVTFRCDPISEHNRLYWYRQTLGQGPEFLTYFQNEAQLEKSRLLSDRFSAERPKGSFSTLEIQRTEQGDSAMYLCASSPTGALYGYTFGSGTRLTVV.

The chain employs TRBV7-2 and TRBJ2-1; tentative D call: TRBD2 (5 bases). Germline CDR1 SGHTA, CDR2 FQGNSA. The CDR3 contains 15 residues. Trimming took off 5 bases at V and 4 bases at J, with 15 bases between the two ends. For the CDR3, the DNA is TGTGCCAGCAGCCGGGGTGCCGCTGAATACAATGAGCAGTTCTTC. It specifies CASSRGAAEYNEQFF. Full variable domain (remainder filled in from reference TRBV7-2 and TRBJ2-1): GAGVSQSPSNKVTEKGKDVELRCDPISGHTALYWYRQSLGQGLEFLIYFQGNSAPDKSGLPSDRFSAERTGGSVSTLTIQRTQQEDSAVYLCASSRGAAEYNEQFFGPGTRLTVL.

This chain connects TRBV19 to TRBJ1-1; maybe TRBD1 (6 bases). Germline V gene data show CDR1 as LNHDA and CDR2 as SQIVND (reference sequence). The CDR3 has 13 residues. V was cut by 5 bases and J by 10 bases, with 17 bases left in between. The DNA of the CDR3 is TGTGCCAGTAGTCTTCACAGGGACCGTGGAGCTTTCTTT. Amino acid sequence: CASSLHRDRGAFF. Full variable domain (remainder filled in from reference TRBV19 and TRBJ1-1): DGGITQSPKYLFRKEGQNVTLSCEQNLNHDAMYWYRQDPGQGLRLIYYSQIVNDFQKGDIAEGYSVSREKKESFPLTVTSAQKNPTAFYLCASSLHRDRGAFFGQGTRLTVV.

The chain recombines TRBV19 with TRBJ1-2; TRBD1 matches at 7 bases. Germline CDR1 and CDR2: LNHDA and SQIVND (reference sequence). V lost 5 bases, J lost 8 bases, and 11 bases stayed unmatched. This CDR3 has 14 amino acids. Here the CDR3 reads CASSPRQGSWGYTF. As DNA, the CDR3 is TGTGCCAGTAGTCCGCGACAGGGAAGTTGGGGCTACACCTTC.

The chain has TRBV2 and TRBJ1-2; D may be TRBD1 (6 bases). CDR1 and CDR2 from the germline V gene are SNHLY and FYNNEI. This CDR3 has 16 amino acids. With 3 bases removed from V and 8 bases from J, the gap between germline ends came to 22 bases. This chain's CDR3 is CASSDIVGGSTGGYTF. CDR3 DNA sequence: TGTGCCAGCAGTGATATCGTAGGGGGTTCGACGGGAGGCTACACCTTC.

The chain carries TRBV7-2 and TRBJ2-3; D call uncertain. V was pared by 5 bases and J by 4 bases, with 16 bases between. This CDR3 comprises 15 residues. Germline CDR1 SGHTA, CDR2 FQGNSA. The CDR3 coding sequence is TGTGCCAGCAGCCTCACGACTTCCCGGGCAGATACGCAGTATTTT. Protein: CASSLTTSRADTQYF.

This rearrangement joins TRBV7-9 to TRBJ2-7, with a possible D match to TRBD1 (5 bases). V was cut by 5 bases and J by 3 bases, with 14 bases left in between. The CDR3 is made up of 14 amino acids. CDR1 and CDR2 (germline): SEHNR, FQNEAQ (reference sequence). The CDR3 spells CASSHIGHSYEQYF. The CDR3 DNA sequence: TGTGCCAGCAGCCACATTGGACACAGCTACGAGCAGTACTTC.

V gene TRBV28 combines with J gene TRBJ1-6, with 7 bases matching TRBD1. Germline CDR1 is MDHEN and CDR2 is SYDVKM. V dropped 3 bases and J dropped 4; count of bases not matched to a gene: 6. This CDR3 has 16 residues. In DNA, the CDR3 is TGTGCCAGCAGTTTGGGGACAGTCTCATATAATTCACCCCTCCACTTT. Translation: CASSLGTVSYNSPLHF.

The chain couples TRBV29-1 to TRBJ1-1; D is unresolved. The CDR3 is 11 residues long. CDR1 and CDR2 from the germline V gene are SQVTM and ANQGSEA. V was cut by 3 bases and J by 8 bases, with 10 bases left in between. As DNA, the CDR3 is TGCAGCGTTGACCGTCGTAGCGAAGCTTTCTTT. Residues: CSVDRRSEAFF.

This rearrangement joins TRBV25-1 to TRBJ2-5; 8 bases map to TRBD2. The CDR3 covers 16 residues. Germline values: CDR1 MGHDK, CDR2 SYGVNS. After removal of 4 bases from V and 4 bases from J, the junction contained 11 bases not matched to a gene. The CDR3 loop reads CASSVGLDSPVETQYF. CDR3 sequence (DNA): TGTGCCAGCAGTGTGGGACTAGACTCCCCGGTAGAGACCCAGTACTTC.

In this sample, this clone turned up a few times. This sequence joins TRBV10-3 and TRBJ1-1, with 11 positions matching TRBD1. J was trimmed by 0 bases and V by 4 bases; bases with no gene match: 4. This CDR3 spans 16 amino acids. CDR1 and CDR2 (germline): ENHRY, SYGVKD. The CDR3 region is CAISGTGGRMNTEAFF. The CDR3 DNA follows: TGTGCCATCAGTGGGACAGGGGGCCGGATGAACACTGAAGCTTTCTTT.